This TCR beta chain was retrieved from a study of T-cell reconstitution after alpha-beta-depleted transplantation in children. Findings and caveats of the study: There were some patients whose high TCRbeta diversity at day 60 came from surviving recipient T cells and thymic progenitors. It was newly produced T cells that mostly accounted for T-cell counts and diversity one year after transplant. Where alpha-beta T cells came from about two months after transplant was reportedly several hundred expanded graft clones.

The V gene's germline CDR1 is MDHEN and CDR2 SYDVKM. The CDR3 length is 15 residues. V was pared by 3 bases and J by 3 bases, with 15 bases between. This clonotype has a count of ten or more. The antigen remains unidentified. Unique molecular identifiers were incorporated into the prepared TCRbeta library. TCRdb used MiXCR to reprocess the PCR reads, holding one entry per CDR3 protein. The table has about 300,000 distinct CDR3 sequences, roughly a tenth seen once. Here the sequenced sample was PBMCs, taken before TCRalphabeta/CD19-depleted stem cell transplant. This rearrangement joins TRBV28 to TRBJ2-7; D is unresolved. This TCR derives from a boy under three years old with acute myeloid leukemia, due to receive a stem cell transplant. CDR3 coding DNA: TGTGCCAGCAGTTTTCGAGGAGTCTACCTCTACGAGCAGTACTTC. It specifies CASSFRGVYLYEQYF.